This is a list of T cell receptor beta chains from one sample in a study of cytomegalovirus exposure and HLA in healthy donors. Only in-frame clones appear in the TCRdb table, and some are missing; sequencing was by immunoSEQ multiplex PCR. Among 120,000 or so clones listed, 60% to 85% were seen once. Sequencing was done on a sample of PBMCs. Source of these receptors: a man aged 25-45 years in good health and CMV-seronegative. Both conserved end residues are part of each CDR3. D genes are given only for firm matches. Expanded clones get a size class; other rows say once, few or many, or leave the size out.

abundance | d_gene | j_gene | v_gene | CDR3nt | CDR3aa
NA | NA | TRBJ1-2 | TRBV6-5 | TGTGCCAGCAGACTTGACAGCTTCTATGGCTACACCTTC | CASRLDSFYGYTF
NA | NA | TRBJ2-3 | TRBV6-5 | TGTGCCAGCAGGGAGGGGGATACGCAGTATTTT | CASREGDTQYF
NA | TRBD1 | TRBJ1-3 | TRBV30 | TGTGCCTGGACCCTTCTCCAGACAGGGATCAGAAACACCATATATTTT | CAWTLLQTGIRNTIYF
NA | NA | TRBJ2-7 | TRBV5-4 | TGTGCCAGCAGTCCCGGTGGTGGGAGTAAGACCTACGAGCAGTACTTC | CASSPGGGSKTYEQYF
NA | NA | TRBJ1-6 | TRBV27 | TGTGCCAGCAGGGGTTCCGGGTATAATTCACCCCTCCACTTT | CASRGSGYNSPLHF
few | TRBD2 | TRBJ2-1 | TRBV4-2 | TGTGCCAGCAGCCAAGGTCTAGCGGGGTACAATGAGCAGTTCTTC | CASSQGLAGYNEQFF
NA | TRBD1 | TRBJ1-1 | TRBV2 | TGTGCCAGCACTAGGACGACAGGGTGGACTGAAGCTTTCTTT | CASTRTTGWTEAFF
few | NA | TRBJ2-7 | TRBV4-1 | TGCGCCAGCAGCTGGAATGCACTAGCTCACGAGCAGTACTTC | CASSWNALAHEQYF
NA | NA | TRBJ2-2 | TRBV5-6 | TGTGCCAGCAGCTTGGGGGCGGGGATTAACACCGGGGAGCTGTTTTTT | CASSLGAGINTGELFF
NA | NA | TRBJ1-1 | TRBV19 | TGTGCCAGTAGCATGACAGCGCCCAAGAACACTGAAGCTTTCTTT | CASSMTAPKNTEAFF
NA | TRBD2 | TRBJ2-7 | TRBV28 | TGTGCCAGCACCAGGGCTAGCGGGGCGACCTCCTACGAGCAGTACTTC | CASTRASGATSYEQYF
NA | TRBD2 | TRBJ2-3 | TRBV11-2 | TGTGCCAGCAGCTTAGGGTGGCGGACTAGCGGGGGGGGCACAGATACGCAGTATTTT | CASSLGWRTSGGGTDTQYF
NA | NA | TRBJ1-5 | TRBV18 | TGTGCCAGCTCGTCAACAGGGCCGGGCGGCAATCAGCCCCAGCATTTT | CASSSTGPGGNQPQHF
NA | TRBD2 | TRBJ2-7 | TRBV14 | TGTTCTCCGGGGCTAGCGGGCTCCTACGAGCAGTACTTC | CSPGLAGSYEQYF
NA | TRBD2 | TRBJ2-3 | TRBV5-4 | TGTGCCAGCAGCCCCCGAGGCGGGGGTGTAGATACGCAGTATTTT | CASSPRGGGVDTQYF
NA | TRBD2 | TRBJ2-1 | TRBV5-1 | TGCGCCAGCAGCTTGGGTAGCGGGGGTATCTACAATGAGCAGTTCTTC | CASSLGSGGIYNEQFF
NA | TRBD1 | TRBJ2-2 | TRBV18 | TGTGCCAGCTCACTCAACAGGGGGCTTGGCGGGGAGCTGTTTTTT | CASSLNRGLGGELFF
NA | NA | TRBJ1-1 | TRBV30 | TGTGCCTGGACCCGGCGGGGAATGAACACTGAAGCTTTCTTT | CAWTRRGMNTEAFF
NA | NA | TRBJ2-1 | TRBV7-3 | TGTGCCAGCAGCTTAGTTCCAGGGGAGCAGTTCTTC | CASSLVPGEQFF
NA | TRBD2 | TRBJ2-3 | TRBV4-2 | TGTGCCAGCAGCCAAGATGGGGGAGGGGTCGATACGCAGTATTTT | CASSQDGGGVDTQYF
NA | NA | TRBJ2-3 | TRBV27 | TGTGCCAGCAGTGCAGGGGAGCCAGATACGCAGTATTTT | CASSAGEPDTQYF
NA | TRBD1 | TRBJ2-7 | TRBV19 | TGTGCCAGTACCTCCCGGGACAGCAGCTCCTACGAGCAGTACTTC | CASTSRDSSSYEQYF
NA | TRBD1 | TRBJ1-4 | TRBV7-9 | TGTGCCAGCAGCCAAACAGGGGGCGGAACTAATGAAAAACTGTTTTTT | CASSQTGGGTNEKLFF
once | TRBD1 | TRBJ1-5 | TRBV27 | TGTGCCAGCAGTTCACTAGACAGGGCCTATAGCAATCAGCCCCAGCATTTT | CASSSLDRAYSNQPQHF
NA | TRBD1 | TRBJ2-3 | TRBV10-3 | TGTGCCATCAGTTCCGGACAGGGGGCCCCAGATACGCAGTATTTT | CAISSGQGAPDTQYF
few | NA | TRBJ1-1 | TRBV28 | TGTGCCAGCAGCTCAAGGAGGGGTCCTGGGAACACTGAAGCTTTCTTT | CASSSRRGPGNTEAFF
NA | NA | TRBJ2-1 | TRBV18 | TGTGCCAGCTCACCCACTAGGAGTGAGCAGTTCTTC | CASSPTRSEQFF
NA | NA | TRBJ1-3 | TRBV28 | TGTGCCAGCAGTTTGGGAGGCAGCGATGGAAACACCATATATTTT | CASSLGGSDGNTIYF
NA | TRBD1 | TRBJ1-1 | TRBV5-1 | TGCGCCAGCAGCGTCGGACAGGGAAGAACTGAAGCTTTCTTT | CASSVGQGRTEAFF
NA | NA | TRBJ1-5 | TRBV29-1 | TGCAGCGTCCTGGACAGAGCTAGCAATCAGCCCCAGCATTTT | CSVLDRASNQPQHF
NA | NA | TRBJ2-5 | TRBV7-9 | TGTGCCAGCAGCATCACAGGGATGGGGGAGACCCAGTACTTC | CASSITGMGETQYF
NA | NA | TRBJ2-2 | TRBV10-3 | TGTGCCATCAGTGGGACAACAAACACCGGGGAGCTGTTTTTT | CAISGTTNTGELFF
NA | NA | TRBJ2-5 | TRBV6-1 | TGTGCCAGCAGTGAGGCGGCCAGAGGGACCCAGTACTTC | CASSEAARGTQYF
NA | NA | TRBJ1-1 | TRBV28 | TGTGCCAGCAGTTTATACCCGGGGAACACTGAAGCTTTCTTT | CASSLYPGNTEAFF
once | TRBD1 | TRBJ1-6 | TRBV10-2 | TGCGCCAGCAGTGGATATCCTCAGGGGGGTAATTCACCCCTCCACTTT | CASSGYPQGGNSPLHF
NA | NA | TRBJ1-2 | TRBV4-2 | TGTGCCAGCAGCCAAGCAGGGTTCTATGGCTACACCTTC | CASSQAGFYGYTF
NA | TRBD1 | TRBJ1-1 | TRBV5-4 | TGTGCCAGCAGCTGGGACAGGAAGGGGGCTGAAGCTTTCTTT | CASSWDRKGAEAFF
NA | NA | TRBJ1-5 | TRBV4-2 | TGTGCCAGCAGCCAAGGTCTGTCAGATATCCAGCATTTT | CASSQGLSDIQHF
NA | TRBD2 | TRBJ2-3 | TRBV7-6 | TGTGCCAGCAGCTTAGGACTAGCGGGGGGGACTAGCACAGATACGCAGTATTTT | CASSLGLAGGTSTDTQYF
NA | TRBD1 | TRBJ2-7 | TRBV7-2 | TGTGCCAGCAGCCCACGGGACAGGGGACTCGAGCAGTACTTC | CASSPRDRGLEQYF
once | TRBD1 | TRBJ1-2 | TRBV27 | TGTGCCAGCAGACCCGGGACAGCGTATGGCTACACCTTC | CASRPGTAYGYTF
NA | NA | TRBJ2-2 | TRBV6-1 | TGTGCCAGCATTAGGACAGTCCTGAACACCGGGGAGCTGTTTTTT | CASIRTVLNTGELFF